Each of the 31 T cell receptor beta chains below was sequenced from the same sample in a study of T cell responses to AZD1222 COVID-19 vaccine. Clones were read by immunoSEQ multiplex PCR, and TCRdb kept only the in-frame ones, dropping some. The sample carries roughly 130,000 clones, roughly nine tenths recorded once. The sample consisted of peripheral blood, taken on day 0 of AZD1222 vaccination. The receptors shown here come from an adult in good health.

The chain recombines TRBV2 with TRBJ1-1, with unresolved D. Deletions cut 8 bases from V and 7 bases from J, with 14 bases between. Germline V gene sequence: CDR1 SNHLY, CDR2 FYNNEI. The CDR3 sequence is 12 residues long. CDR3 coding DNA: TGTGCCAGCCGGTTGGTGCTTGGTGAAGCTTTCTTT. Its protein product is CASRLVLGEAFF.

This clone was observed once. This rearrangement joins TRBV9 to TRBJ2-5, with D unresolved. This CDR3 is 13 amino acids long. Germline V lookup: CDR1 SGDLS, CDR2 YYNGEE. V dropped 4 bases and J dropped 1 base, with 8 bases sitting between them. The CDR3 nucleotides read TGTGCCAGCAGCTCTGGCGGCCAAGAGACCCAGTACTTC. It is translated as CASSSGGQETQYF.

The gene calls are TRBV18 and TRBJ2-7; 7 bases align to TRBD1. The length of the CDR3 is 15 residues. Trimming removed 2 bases from V and 3 bases from J; junction bases left unmatched: 7. Germline CDR1 is KGHSH and CDR2 is LQKENI. In nucleotides, the CDR3 is TGTGCCAGCTCACCAACCGGGACAGTGAACTACGAGCAGTACTTC. Translated: CASSPTGTVNYEQYF.

V and J are TRBV11-2 and TRBJ1-4; the D gene is possibly TRBD1 (5 bases). Deletions cut 0 bases from V and 4 bases from J, with 6 bases between. This CDR3 region has 14 residues. Germline values: CDR1 SGHAT, CDR2 FQNNGV. The CDR3 region is CASSLDRVNEKLFF. Here the CDR3 DNA reads TGTGCCAGCAGCTTAGACAGGGTTAATGAAAAACTGTTTTTT. The full variable domain, rest sourced from reference TRBV11-2 and TRBJ1-4, is EAGVAQSPRYKIIEKRQSVAFWCNPISGHATLYWYQQILGQGPKLLIQFQNNGVVDDSQLPKDRFSAERLKGVDSTLKIQPAKLEDSAVYLCASSLDRVNEKLFFGSGTQLSVL.

The chain has TRBV28 and TRBJ2-7; 9 nucleotides align to TRBD1. The length of the CDR3 is 14 residues. Trimming at V came to 6 bases and at J to 7 bases, leaving 10 bases not matched to a gene. CDR1 is MDHEN and CDR2 is SYDVKM in the germline V gene. CDR3 nucleotides: TGTGCCAGCAGCGAAACCGGGACAGGGTATGAGCAGTACTTC. Its protein is CASSETGTGYEQYF. Looking up the rest from reference TRBV28 and TRBJ2-7 gives the full variable domain: DVKVTQSSRYLVKRTGEKVFLECVQDMDHENMFWYRQDPGLGLRLIYFSYDVKMKEKGDIPEGYSVSREKKERFSLILESASTNQTSMYLCASSETGTGYEQYFGPGTRLTVT.

The chain combines TRBV5-1 with TRBJ1-1; 11 nucleotides agree with TRBD1. V gave up 3 bases and J gave up 11 bases; unmatched junction bases: 9. Germline-derived CDR1 and CDR2 are SGHRS and YFSETQ. This CDR3 contains 14 residues. The CDR3, as DNA: TGCGCCAGCAGCTCGGGACAGGGGGTGACAGACGCTTTCTTT. Protein product: CASSSGQGVTDAFF.

This chain uses TRBV28 with TRBJ1-2, with D unresolved. The CDR3 extends over 14 amino acids. V lost 5 bases and J 8 bases, leaving 18 bases between the germline ends. From germline, CDR1 is MDHEN and CDR2 SYDVKM. The CDR3: CASSPVGQVSGYTF. DNA of the CDR3: TGTGCCAGCAGTCCTGTGGGTCAAGTTTCCGGCTACACCTTC.

This chain uses TRBV4-2 with TRBJ1-1; D possibly corresponds to TRBD1 (5 bases). Trimming removed 3 bases from V and 1 base from J, with 18 bases in between. The germline CDR1 and CDR2 sequences are LGHNA and YNFKEQ. This CDR3 comprises 17 residues. Here the CDR3 DNA reads TGTGCCAGCAGCCAGCATTATTCTTGGACACCGAACACTGAAGCTTTCTTT. Its translation: CASSQHYSWTPNTEAFF.

This chain links TRBV14 with TRBJ2-7; D may be TRBD1 (6 bases). V lost 3 bases and J 2 bases, leaving 8 bases between the germline ends. The CDR3 spans 13 residues. The germline V gene encodes CDR1 SGHDN and CDR2 FVKESK. As DNA, the CDR3 is TGTGCCAGCAGCCATGGACAGACCTACGAGCAGTACTTC. Protein: CASSHGQTYEQYF.

This chain uses TRBV28 with TRBJ1-3; D unclear. V lost 5 bases and J lost 5, with 7 bases in between. This CDR3 comprises 12 residues. Per the germline V gene, CDR1 is MDHEN and CDR2 is SYDVKM. The CDR3 sequence is CASSASRNTIYF. CDR3 in DNA: TGTGCCAGCAGTGCAAGCCGAAACACCATATATTTT.

This chain connects TRBV9 to TRBJ2-3; 9 bases line up with TRBD1. Germline values: CDR1 SGDLS, CDR2 YYNGEE. The V segment lost 3 bases and the J segment 4 bases; nucleotides outside the gene matches: 3. The CDR3 is 14 amino acids. For the CDR3, the DNA is TGTGCCAGCAGCGCGGGACAGGGAGCAGATACGCAGTATTTT. Translating it yields CASSAGQGADTQYF.

V and J are TRBV30 and TRBJ1-1; TRBD1 matches at 7 bases. The CDR3 loop spans 14 amino acids. V was clipped by 4 bases and J by 1 base; unmatched bases: 6. Germline V gene sequence: CDR1 GTSNPN, CDR2 SVGIG (reference sequence). CDR3 region: CAWNSGTANTEAFF. In nucleotides, the CDR3 is TGTGCCTGGAACTCCGGGACAGCGAACACTGAAGCTTTCTTT.

The DNA of the CDR3 is TGTGCCAGCAGCCCAATAACAGGGGGAGAGACCCAGTACTTC. Amino acid sequence: CASSPITGGETQYF. The rearrangement uses TRBV9 and TRBJ2-5; 8 positions match TRBD1. CDR1 is SGDLS, CDR2 YYNGEE, per germline. The CDR3 consists of 14 residues. Unmatched junction bases numbered 6, after V lost 4 bases and J lost 4 bases.

V is TRBV28 and J is TRBJ2-7, with D tentatively TRBD1 (6 bases). The CDR3 contains 12 residues. Germline V gives CDR1 MDHEN, CDR2 SYDVKM. Trimming removed 9 bases from V and 3 bases from J, with 12 bases in between. Here the CDR3 reads CASRGGIYEQYF. The CDR3 nucleotides are TGTGCCAGTCGAGGGGGAATCTACGAGCAGTACTTC.

This clone was seen a handful of times. The chain is built from TRBV2 and TRBJ1-5; 8 bases align to TRBD1. The CDR3 extends over 13 amino acids. Germline V CDR1 and CDR2: SNHLY, FYNNEI. Trimming removed 4 bases from V and 4 bases from J; junction bases left unmatched: 0. The CDR3 protein is CASSGQGNQPQHF. The CDR3 bases are TGTGCCAGCAGTGGACAGGGGAATCAGCCCCAGCATTTT.

This chain joins TRBV19 and TRBJ1-2; 8 bases align to TRBD1. This CDR3 region has 15 residues. V lost 7 bases and J lost 7; bases outside the gene matches: 14. CDR1 is LNHDA and CDR2 is SQIVND in the germline V gene (reference sequence). CDR3 sequence: CASIPPGAGGIGYTF. CDR3 coding DNA: TGTGCCAGTATCCCTCCCGGGGCAGGGGGCATTGGCTACACCTTC.

The chain recombines TRBV5-8 with TRBJ2-1; no clear D gene. V was cut by 1 base and J by 9 bases, with 11 bases left in between. CDR1 and CDR2 from the germline V gene are SGHTS and YDEGEE. This CDR3 is built from 13 residues. The CDR3 region is CASSLRFAGEQFF. The CDR3, as DNA: TGTGCCAGCAGCTTGCGATTCGCCGGTGAGCAGTTCTTC.

The V and J genes are TRBV27 and TRBJ1-2; no reliable D call. Germline CDR1 is MNHEY and CDR2 is SMNVEV (reference sequence). The CDR3 consists of 16 residues. With 6 bases removed from V and 2 bases from J, the gap between germline ends came to 19 bases. DNA of the CDR3: TGTGCCAGCAGCCCTGATGGAGGGAGGCAAAACTATGGCTACACCTTC. Translating it yields CASSPDGGRQNYGYTF.

The chain couples TRBV10-1 to TRBJ2-7; tentative D call: TRBD1 (5 bases). The V end was cut by 10 bases, the J end by 0 bases, with 7 bases between. There are 11 residues in the CDR3. CDR1 WNHNN and CDR2 SYGVQD come from the germline V gene (reference sequence). The CDR3 coding sequence is TGCGCCATAGGGGACTCCTACGAGCAGTACTTC. Translated: CAIGDSYEQYF.

Only one count was recorded for this clone. The CDR3 reads CASTRTGGSSYEQYF. DNA for the CDR3: TGTGCCAGCACAAGGACAGGGGGGAGCTCCTACGAGCAGTACTTC. V and J are TRBV28 and TRBJ2-7; 10 nucleotides line up with TRBD1. Germline CDR1 is MDHEN and CDR2 is SYDVKM. After removal of 7 bases from V and 0 bases from J, the junction contained 6 bases not matched to a gene. This CDR3 is 15 amino acids long.

For the CDR3, the DNA is TGTGCCAGTAGTCCCACCATAAATATGAACACTGAAGCTTTCTTT. It encodes CASSPTINMNTEAFF. The chain joins TRBV19 to TRBJ1-1; D is uncertain. CDR1 LNHDA and CDR2 SQIVND come from the germline V gene (reference sequence). This CDR3 contains 15 residues. The ends were cut back, 5 bases at V and 0 bases at J, with 13 bases in the middle.

V gene TRBV7-2 combines with J gene TRBJ2-7, with D perhaps matching TRBD1 or TRBD2 (6 bases each). With 4 bases removed from V and 4 bases from J, the gap between germline ends came to 29 bases. Germline lookup yields CDR1 SGHTA and CDR2 FQGNSA. The length of the CDR3 is 19 residues. Here the CDR3 reads CASSSPGAAWAGGGYEQYF. The DNA for the CDR3 is TGTGCCAGCAGCTCCCCGGGGGCAGCGTGGGCTGGAGGCGGGTACGAGCAGTACTTC.

The rearrangement uses TRBV6-5 and TRBJ1-2, with D perhaps TRBD1 (5 bases). Trimming took 6 bases from V and 8 from J, leaving 19 bases between them. Germline values: CDR1 MNHEY, CDR2 SVGAGI. The CDR3 consists of 14 residues. In nucleotides, the CDR3 is TGTGCCAGCAGGCAGGACACGTCTTATGGAGGCTACACCTTC. It yields the protein CASRQDTSYGGYTF.

CDR3 in DNA: TGTGCCGAACAAGAAACGGGGGACATCTCCTACGAGCAGTACTTC. Its translation: CAEQETGDISYEQYF. The V and J genes are TRBV28 and TRBJ2-7, with D perhaps assigned TRBD1 or TRBD2 (6 bases each). This CDR3 has 15 residues. Germline CDR1 is MDHEN and CDR2 is SYDVKM. V dropped 11 bases and J dropped 0 bases, with 20 bases sitting between them.

The chain combines TRBV7-2 with TRBJ2-7; 9 bases align to TRBD1. With 2 bases clipped from V and 5 bases from J, the junction kept 4 bases outside the gene matches. Germline CDR1 is SGHTA and CDR2 is FQGNSA. The CDR3 extends over 14 amino acids. The CDR3 here is CASSLRDRVDEQYF. The DNA for the CDR3 is TGTGCCAGCAGCTTACGGGACAGGGTCGACGAGCAGTACTTC.

V and J are TRBV28 and TRBJ1-2; TRBD1 is a possible D gene (5 bases). The CDR3 covers 13 residues. In germline, CDR1 is MDHEN, CDR2 SYDVKM. Trimming took off 5 bases at V and 3 bases at J, with 10 bases between the two ends. The CDR3 DNA is TGTGCCAGCAGTCCGGGACTGGACTATGGCTACACCTTC. It encodes CASSPGLDYGYTF.

The sample holds a few counts of this clone. The rearrangement joins TRBV10-3 to TRBJ1-1; the D is unclear. The germline V and J ends were trimmed by 6 bases and 1 base, with 12 bases remaining between them. In germline, CDR1 is ENHRY, CDR2 SYGVKD. The length of the CDR3 is 14 residues. The CDR3 bases are TGTGCCATCAGACCCCACACTGAGAACACTGAAGCTTTCTTT. Protein: CAIRPHTENTEAFF.

This rearrangement joins TRBV19 to TRBJ2-7, with 10 bases identical to TRBD1. This CDR3 contains 15 residues. J gave up 3 bases and V 2 bases, and 4 bases lay outside the gene matches. CDR1 and CDR2 (germline): LNHDA, SQIVND (reference sequence). Here the CDR3 DNA reads TGTGCCAGTAGTATATTTGGGACAGGGGTCTACGAGCAGTACTTC. Translating gives CASSIFGTGVYEQYF.

The chain carries TRBV10-3 and TRBJ2-7, with D perhaps TRBD1 or TRBD2 (5 bases each). This CDR3 has 13 amino acids. The V gene lost 6 bases and the J gene lost 1 base, with 10 bases spanning the gap. Germline loops: CDR1 ENHRY, CDR2 SYGVKD. The CDR3 region is CAIRTGGSYEQYF. The CDR3 coding sequence is TGTGCCATCAGGACTGGGGGATCCTACGAGCAGTACTTC.

This clone was recorded a few times. The chain joins TRBV11-2 to TRBJ2-2; 9 positions agree with TRBD2. The CDR3 is 16 residues long. Germline V gene data show CDR1 as SGHAT and CDR2 as FQNNGV. V was pared by 2 bases and J by 2 bases, with 3 bases of the junction left unmatched. Written as DNA, the CDR3 is TGTGCCAGCAGCTTATTACTAGCGGGTAACACCGGGGAGCTGTTTTTT. This translates into CASSLLLAGNTGELFF.

The rearrangement joins TRBV6-5 to TRBJ1-1; tentatively, D is TRBD1 (5 bases). CDR1 and CDR2 (germline): MNHEY, SVGAGI. Trimming took 5 bases from V and 4 from J, leaving 17 bases between them. There are 15 residues in the CDR3. The CDR3 bases are TGTGCCAGCAGTCCCCATGGACAATCGGGCACTGAAGCTTTCTTT. It specifies CASSPHGQSGTEAFF.